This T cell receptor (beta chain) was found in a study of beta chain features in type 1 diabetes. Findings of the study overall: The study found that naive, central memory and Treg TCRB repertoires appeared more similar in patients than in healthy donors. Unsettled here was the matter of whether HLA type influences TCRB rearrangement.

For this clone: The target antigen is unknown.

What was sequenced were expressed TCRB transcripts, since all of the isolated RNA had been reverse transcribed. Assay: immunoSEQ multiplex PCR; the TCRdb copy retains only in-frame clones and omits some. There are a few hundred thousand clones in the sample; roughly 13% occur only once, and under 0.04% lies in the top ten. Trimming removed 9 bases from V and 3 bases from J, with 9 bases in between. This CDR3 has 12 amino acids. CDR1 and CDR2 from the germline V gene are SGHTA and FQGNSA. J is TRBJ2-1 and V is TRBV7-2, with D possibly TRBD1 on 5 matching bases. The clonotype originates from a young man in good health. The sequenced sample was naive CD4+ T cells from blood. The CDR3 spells CASRQNYNEQFF. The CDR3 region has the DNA TGTGCCAGTCGACAGAACTACAATGAGCAGTTCTTC.